This is a list of T cell receptor beta chains from one sample in a study of beta chain features in type 1 diabetes. Generated by immunoSEQ multiplex PCR, the TCRdb table keeps only in-frame clones and is missing some. The top ten hold about 0.018% of the sample, which has approximately 400,000 clones, around 16% seen once. Sequences were obtained from naive CD4+ T cells from blood. The receptors were gathered from a woman aged 18-29 years in good health. The CDR3 runs from the conserved cysteine through the conserved F or W. A D gene is named only where the DNA matches it firmly. Size values are once, few and many counts, or a class for expanded clones, and some rows have none.

d_call: TRBD1
v_call: TRBV7-8
clone_size: -
cdr3_length: 14
j_call: TRBJ1-5
cdr3_aa: CASSSGQGNQPQHF
cdr3_nt: TGTGCCAGCAGCTCAGGACAGGGCAATCAGCCCCAGCATTTT

d_call: TRBD2
v_call: TRBV27
clone_size: few
cdr3_length: 16
j_call: TRBJ2-5
cdr3_aa: CASSILSTSGQETQYF
cdr3_nt: TGTGCCAGCAGCATTCTTTCGACTAGCGGCCAAGAGACCCAGTACTTC

d_call: TRBD1
v_call: TRBV30
clone_size: once
cdr3_length: 13
j_call: TRBJ1-5
cdr3_aa: CAWSLTGEQPQHF
cdr3_nt: TGTGCCTGGAGTCTGACAGGGGAACAGCCCCAGCATTTT

d_call: -
v_call: TRBV2
clone_size: -
cdr3_length: 11
j_call: TRBJ1-1
cdr3_aa: CASSAVTEAFF
cdr3_nt: TGTGCCAGCAGTGCCGTCACTGAAGCTTTCTTT

d_call: -
v_call: TRBV29-1
clone_size: -
cdr3_length: 11
j_call: TRBJ2-7
cdr3_aa: CGGRSSYEQYF
cdr3_nt: TGCGGAGGGCGAAGCTCCTACGAGCAGTACTTC

d_call: -
v_call: TRBV29-1
clone_size: few
cdr3_length: 11
j_call: TRBJ2-7
cdr3_aa: CSVENGVEQYF
cdr3_nt: TGCAGCGTTGAAAACGGGGTCGAGCAGTACTTC

d_call: -
v_call: TRBV20-1
clone_size: few
cdr3_length: 11
j_call: TRBJ1-1
cdr3_aa: CGLRVKTEAFF
cdr3_nt: TGCGGCCTTCGGGTAAAAACTGAAGCTTTCTTT

d_call: TRBD2
v_call: TRBV5-1
clone_size: -
cdr3_length: 16
j_call: TRBJ2-3
cdr3_aa: CASSLASGRAVDTQYF
cdr3_nt: TGCGCCAGCAGCTTGGCCAGCGGGAGGGCCGTCGATACGCAGTATTTT

d_call: TRBD2
v_call: TRBV10-3
clone_size: -
cdr3_length: 15
j_call: TRBJ2-7
cdr3_aa: CAIRESGSRESEQYF
cdr3_nt: TGTGCCATCAGGGAGAGCGGGAGCCGAGAATCCGAGCAGTACTTC

d_call: TRBD2
v_call: TRBV29-1
clone_size: -
cdr3_length: 17
j_call: TRBJ2-3
cdr3_aa: CSPILAGGHTSTDTQYF
cdr3_nt: TGCAGCCCTATTCTAGCGGGAGGTCACACTAGCACAGATACGCAGTATTTT

d_call: TRBD1
v_call: TRBV29-1
clone_size: -
cdr3_length: 13
j_call: TRBJ1-2
cdr3_aa: CSGRDRVSDGYTF
cdr3_nt: TGCAGCGGCCGGGACAGGGTTTCGGATGGCTACACCTTC

d_call: TRBD2
v_call: TRBV6-6
clone_size: -
cdr3_length: 14
j_call: TRBJ2-7
cdr3_aa: CASKPSGGSYEQYF
cdr3_nt: TGTGCCAGCAAACCGTCGGGAGGGTCCTACGAGCAGTACTTC

d_call: TRBD2
v_call: TRBV7-8
clone_size: few
cdr3_length: 16
j_call: TRBJ2-3
cdr3_aa: CASSSTSGRAGDTQYF
cdr3_nt: TGTGCCAGCAGCTCGACTAGCGGGAGGGCCGGGGATACGCAGTATTTT

d_call: TRBD2
v_call: TRBV5-8
clone_size: few
cdr3_length: 15
j_call: TRBJ2-7
cdr3_aa: CASSATGLAAYEQYF
cdr3_nt: TGTGCCAGCAGCGCTACGGGACTAGCGGCCTACGAGCAGTACTTC

d_call: -
v_call: TRBV5-4
clone_size: -
cdr3_length: 17
j_call: TRBJ2-2
cdr3_aa: CASSQIPIGRSTGELFF
cdr3_nt: TGTGCCAGCAGCCAAATCCCCATTGGGAGGTCCACCGGGGAGCTGTTTTTT

d_call: -
v_call: TRBV27
clone_size: -
cdr3_length: 14
j_call: TRBJ2-1
cdr3_aa: CASSSEGSTDEQFF
cdr3_nt: TGTGCCAGCAGTTCGGAGGGCTCCACGGATGAGCAGTTCTTC

d_call: TRBD2
v_call: TRBV29-1
clone_size: few
cdr3_length: 11
j_call: TRBJ2-7
cdr3_aa: CSVWEGYEQYF
cdr3_nt: TGCAGCGTTTGGGAGGGCTACGAGCAGTACTTC

d_call: TRBD2
v_call: TRBV6-6
clone_size: -
cdr3_length: 11
j_call: TRBJ2-7
cdr3_aa: CASTGGDEQYF
cdr3_nt: TGTGCCAGCACCGGGGGGGACGAGCAGTACTTC

d_call: -
v_call: TRBV30
clone_size: -
cdr3_length: 13
j_call: TRBJ1-1
cdr3_aa: CAWRRTANTEAFF
cdr3_nt: TGTGCCTGGAGAAGGACAGCGAACACTGAAGCTTTCTTT

d_call: -
v_call: TRBV5-1
clone_size: few
cdr3_length: 13
j_call: TRBJ2-2
cdr3_aa: CASSLEGAGELFF
cdr3_nt: TGCGCCAGCAGCTTGGAGGGAGCCGGGGAGCTGTTTTTT

d_call: -
v_call: TRBV7-2
clone_size: few
cdr3_length: 15
j_call: TRBJ1-2
cdr3_aa: CASSLTRAWDYGYTF
cdr3_nt: TGTGCCAGCAGCTTAACGAGGGCGTGGGACTATGGCTACACCTTC

d_call: -
v_call: TRBV11-1
clone_size: few
cdr3_length: 13
j_call: TRBJ1-1
cdr3_aa: CASTRRLNTEAFF
cdr3_nt: TGTGCCAGCACCCGGAGGCTGAACACTGAAGCTTTCTTT

d_call: -
v_call: TRBV28
clone_size: -
cdr3_length: 11
j_call: TRBJ1-2
cdr3_aa: CASSFFLGYTF
cdr3_nt: TGTGCCAGCAGTTTCTTCCTTGGCTACACCTTC

d_call: -
v_call: TRBV9
clone_size: few
cdr3_length: 16
j_call: TRBJ2-7
cdr3_aa: CASSPQTKRLIYEQYF
cdr3_nt: TGTGCCAGCAGCCCTCAGACTAAACGCTTAATCTACGAGCAGTACTTC

d_call: -
v_call: TRBV25-1
clone_size: few
cdr3_length: 16
j_call: TRBJ2-3
cdr3_aa: CASKGDVGVGTDTQYF
cdr3_nt: TGTGCCAGCAAAGGAGATGTGGGAGTAGGAACAGATACGCAGTATTTT

d_call: -
v_call: TRBV11-2
clone_size: -
cdr3_length: 14
j_call: TRBJ2-3
cdr3_aa: CASSFRGGTDTQYF
cdr3_nt: TGTGCCAGCAGCTTCCGGGGTGGCACAGATACGCAGTATTTT

d_call: -
v_call: TRBV4-2
clone_size: -
cdr3_length: 15
j_call: TRBJ2-7
cdr3_aa: CASSPTGDQYYEQYF
cdr3_nt: TGTGCCAGCAGCCCGACAGGCGATCAGTACTACGAGCAGTACTTC

d_call: -
v_call: TRBV27
clone_size: -
cdr3_length: 12
j_call: TRBJ2-7
cdr3_aa: CASSPRAYEQYF
cdr3_nt: TGTGCCAGCAGTCCTCGGGCCTACGAGCAGTACTTC

d_call: -
v_call: TRBV29-1
clone_size: -
cdr3_length: 12
j_call: TRBJ2-7
cdr3_aa: CSVAAELNEQYF
cdr3_nt: TGCAGCGTTGCGGCGGAACTAAACGAGCAGTACTTC

d_call: -
v_call: TRBV27
clone_size: few
cdr3_length: 16
j_call: TRBJ1-2
cdr3_aa: CASSSTGLTNGYGYTF
cdr3_nt: TGTGCCAGCAGTTCGACGGGACTAACGAACGGCTATGGCTACACCTTC

d_call: TRBD1
v_call: TRBV11-2
clone_size: few
cdr3_length: 17
j_call: TRBJ2-7
cdr3_aa: CASSLAGQGFRTYEQYF
cdr3_nt: TGTGCCAGCAGCTTAGCGGGACAGGGTTTTAGGACATACGAGCAGTACTTC

d_call: -
v_call: TRBV15
clone_size: few
cdr3_length: 15
j_call: TRBJ1-3
cdr3_aa: CATRRGQASGNTIYF
cdr3_nt: TGTGCCACCAGGCGAGGGCAGGCAAGTGGAAACACCATATATTTT

d_call: -
v_call: TRBV9
clone_size: -
cdr3_length: 15
j_call: TRBJ1-3
cdr3_aa: CASSVGPTSGNTIYF
cdr3_nt: TGTGCCAGCAGCGTAGGCCCTACCTCTGGAAACACCATATATTTT

d_call: TRBD1
v_call: TRBV7-9
clone_size: -
cdr3_length: 15
j_call: TRBJ1-5
cdr3_aa: CASSLGTGGNQPQHF
cdr3_nt: TGTGCCAGCAGCCTTGGGACAGGGGGCAATCAGCCCCAGCATTTT

d_call: TRBD1
v_call: TRBV15
clone_size: few
cdr3_length: 15
j_call: TRBJ2-5
cdr3_aa: CATSKVQGLEETQYF
cdr3_nt: TGTGCCACCAGCAAAGTACAGGGGCTTGAAGAGACCCAGTACTTC

d_call: TRBD2
v_call: TRBV11-2
clone_size: few
cdr3_length: 14
j_call: TRBJ2-3
cdr3_aa: CASSLRTSGATQYF
cdr3_nt: TGTGCCAGCAGCTTACGGACTAGCGGGGCTACGCAGTATTTT

d_call: -
v_call: TRBV28
clone_size: -
cdr3_length: 16
j_call: TRBJ2-7
cdr3_aa: CASSLDGPSGAYEQYF
cdr3_nt: TGTGCCAGCAGCCTAGACGGCCCGTCCGGGGCCTACGAGCAGTACTTC

d_call: -
v_call: TRBV6-5
clone_size: -
cdr3_length: 13
j_call: TRBJ1-5
cdr3_aa: CASSYGGTQPQHF
cdr3_nt: TGTGCCAGCAGTTACGGGGGGACTCAGCCCCAGCATTTT

d_call: TRBD2
v_call: TRBV11-3
clone_size: few
cdr3_length: 16
j_call: TRBJ2-1
cdr3_aa: CASSPRGTIRDNEQFF
cdr3_nt: TGTGCCAGCAGCCCTAGAGGGACTATCCGTGACAATGAGCAGTTCTTC

d_call: TRBD2
v_call: TRBV14
clone_size: -
cdr3_length: 18
j_call: TRBJ2-7
cdr3_aa: CASSQYGRRLAGGNEQYF
cdr3_nt: TGTGCCAGCAGCCAATATGGCAGACGGCTAGCGGGAGGTAACGAGCAGTACTTC

d_call: TRBD1
v_call: TRBV15
clone_size: few
cdr3_length: 15
j_call: TRBJ2-1
cdr3_aa: CATRVDRGLGKEQFF
cdr3_nt: TGTGCCACCAGGGTAGACAGGGGTTTAGGCAAGGAGCAGTTCTTC

d_call: -
v_call: TRBV6-5
clone_size: few
cdr3_length: 13
j_call: TRBJ1-2
cdr3_aa: CASSYVTGYGYTF
cdr3_nt: TGTGCCAGCAGTTACGTGACAGGCTATGGCTACACCTTC

d_call: -
v_call: TRBV5-6
clone_size: few
cdr3_length: 12
j_call: TRBJ2-1
cdr3_aa: CASRGTSSEQFF
cdr3_nt: TGTGCCAGCAGGGGGACAAGCAGTGAGCAGTTCTTC

d_call: -
v_call: TRBV29-1
clone_size: -
cdr3_length: 13
j_call: TRBJ1-2
cdr3_aa: CSVEDRRVYGYTF
cdr3_nt: TGCAGCGTTGAAGATCGCAGGGTATACGGCTACACCTTC

d_call: TRBD1
v_call: TRBV27
clone_size: -
cdr3_length: 15
j_call: TRBJ1-2
cdr3_aa: CASSLAGTGNYGYTF
cdr3_nt: TGTGCCAGCAGTTTAGCCGGGACAGGGAACTATGGCTACACCTTC

d_call: -
v_call: TRBV27
clone_size: -
cdr3_length: 14
j_call: TRBJ2-7
cdr3_aa: CASGPRGSAYEQYF
cdr3_nt: TGTGCCAGCGGACCCAGGGGCTCCGCCTACGAGCAGTACTTC

d_call: TRBD1
v_call: TRBV30
clone_size: -
cdr3_length: 13
j_call: TRBJ2-7
cdr3_aa: CAAETGGSYEQYF
cdr3_nt: TGTGCCGCTGAGACAGGGGGCTCCTACGAGCAGTACTTC

d_call: -
v_call: TRBV10-3
clone_size: -
cdr3_length: 14
j_call: TRBJ2-1
cdr3_aa: CAISDTRGDNEQFF
cdr3_nt: TGTGCCATCAGTGATACGCGGGGAGACAATGAGCAGTTCTTC

d_call: TRBD2
v_call: TRBV6-5
clone_size: -
cdr3_length: 14
j_call: TRBJ2-7
cdr3_aa: CASSPSGRVYEQYF
cdr3_nt: TGTGCCAGCAGTCCCAGCGGGAGGGTTTACGAGCAGTACTTC

d_call: -
v_call: TRBV27
clone_size: -
cdr3_length: 13
j_call: TRBJ2-7
cdr3_aa: CASSGHGGYEQYF
cdr3_nt: TGTGCCAGCAGCGGGCACGGGGGATACGAGCAGTACTTC

d_call: -
v_call: TRBV28
clone_size: few
cdr3_length: 16
j_call: TRBJ1-5
cdr3_aa: CASSLIQGYSNQPQHF
cdr3_nt: TGTGCCAGCAGTCTAATACAGGGTTATAGCAATCAGCCCCAGCATTTT

d_call: -
v_call: TRBV7-2
clone_size: -
cdr3_length: 13
j_call: TRBJ2-5
cdr3_aa: CASSLALQETQYF
cdr3_nt: TGTGCCAGCAGCTTAGCACTGCAAGAGACCCAGTACTTC

d_call: -
v_call: TRBV6-5
clone_size: -
cdr3_length: 15
j_call: TRBJ2-2
cdr3_aa: CASSYPPRGTGELFF
cdr3_nt: TGTGCCAGCAGTTACCCTCCTCGGGGCACCGGGGAGCTGTTTTTT

d_call: TRBD1
v_call: TRBV10-3
clone_size: -
cdr3_length: 13
j_call: TRBJ1-2
cdr3_aa: CATSTTGGYSYTF
cdr3_nt: TGTGCCACCTCTACGACAGGGGGCTATAGCTACACCTTC